This TCR beta chain was captured in a study of T cell responses to AZD1222 COVID-19 vaccine. About the study: It was second doses at about 4 or about 12 weeks that were pooled. Study-level results: Repertoires in all cases were sampled only once the peak T cell response had passed. Spike regions recognized by vaccine-associated CD4 TCRs spanned the protein, led by 160-218 and 743-854. The donor cohort was predominantly white British with a female majority, and clonal diversity may have been underestimated.

A note on this clone: As yet, its antigen is unknown.

Germline-derived CDR1 and CDR2 are WSHSY and SAAADI. This CDR3 is built from 14 residues. V lost 3 bases to trimming and J lost 3 bases; unmatched junction nucleotides: 3. Profiling relied on immunoSEQ multiplex PCR, and the TCRdb table lists in-frame clones only, not all of them. The sample includes approximately 100,000 clones, 85% to 90% of them seen just once. This receptor was taken from an adult in good health. V usage is TRBV10-2 and J usage is TRBJ2-5; 8 nucleotides align to TRBD2. The material was peripheral blood, obtained on day 0 of AZD1222 vaccination. DNA for the CDR3: TGCGCCAGCAGTGACCGAGCGGGGGAAGAGACCCAGTACTTC. Translated, it gives CASSDRAGEETQYF.